This TCR beta chain is drawn from a study of OX40 agonist ivuxolimab in advanced cancers. Per the germline V gene, CDR1 is SGHTA and CDR2 is FQGNSA. CDR3 size: 13 residues. Trimming removed 11 bases from V and 5 bases from J; junction bases left unmatched: 8. Blood draws occurred at baseline, cycle 4 day 1, and cycle 7 day 1. Only in-frame clones appear in the TCRdb table, and some are missing; sequencing was by immunoSEQ multiplex PCR. The repertoire holds about 50,000 clones, approximately 80% seen once, with 3% to 5% in the top ten. This clonotype originated in an adult with an advanced solid tumor such as melanoma, head and neck, liver or kidney cancer. The V and J genes are TRBV7-2 and TRBJ1-1, with 10 bases identical to TRBD1. Sample: CD4+ or CD8+ T cells sorted from blood, taken in a trial of the OX40 agonist ivuxolimab. Here the CDR3 reads CAGRQGAWTEAFF. The CDR3 coding sequence is TGTGCCGGGAGACAGGGGGCTTGGACTGAAGCTTTCTTT.